This TCR beta chain is from a study of blood T cell repertoires in COVID-19. V lost 4 bases to trimming and J lost 5 bases, with 14 bases between them. CDR3 length: 15 amino acids. Per the germline V gene, CDR1 is KGHDR and CDR2 is SFDVKD. Repertoires were generated with immunoSEQ multiplex PCR, while TCRdb's copy carries only in-frame clones and drops some. The sample holds tens of thousands of clones, around 90% seen once. This sequence originates from a human donor in a cohort sampled during active COVID-19. This chain connects TRBV24-1 to TRBJ2-1, with TRBD1 as a possible D gene (6 bases). Sequenced input: peripheral blood. CDR3 amino acids: CATSESNRDHNEQFF. As DNA, the CDR3 is TGTGCCACCAGTGAGAGTAACAGGGACCACAATGAGCAGTTCTTC.